The T cell receptor (beta chain) described here comes from a study of tumor-infiltrating lymphocytes in primary liver carcinoma. Study in general: The cohort included men and women aged 30 to 69 years.

CDR3 length: 16 amino acids. Germline V lookup: CDR1 SGHRS, CDR2 YFSETQ. V was pared by 3 bases and J by 6 bases, with 11 bases of the junction left unmatched. Unsorted bulk tissue of about 19-31 mg yielded co-extracted RNA and DNA. Researchers took samples from five separate regions of each tumor. Findings and caveats of the study: A fraction of only about 7.5-24% of top clones appeared in all five tumor regions.

With regard to this clonotype: What it recognizes is unknown.

The authors made TCR beta cDNA from approximately 500 ng total RNA with a constant-region primer. Slightly modified ARM-PCR served as the procedure for the TCR beta libraries. These libraries came from three rounds of nested multiplex PCR. In the first two PCR rounds, TRBV1-TRBV30 forward primers were paired with a C-beta reverse primer, and each round lasted around 10 cycles. One entry per CDR3 protein, called by TCRdb with MiXCR from the multiplex PCR reads. This repertoire shows approximately 190,000 distinct CDR3 sequences, approximately 86% found once; its top ten account for over 15%. This receptor was identified in a man aged 40-55 years with primary liver carcinoma and hepatitis B virus infection. This chain uses TRBV5-1 with TRBJ1-5; 8 bases map to TRBD1. Sequencing input: tumor tissue from primary liver carcinoma. The CDR3 loop reads CASSWGKQGVIQPQHF. The CDR3 nucleotides read TGCGCCAGCAGCTGGGGGAAACAGGGGGTAATTCAGCCCCAGCATTTT.